The T cell receptor beta chain under discussion was sequenced for a study of T cells in Graves' hyperthyroidism and ophthalmopathy. TCR beta CDR3 regions were amplified from RNA transcripts. HTBI primers drove first-round RT-PCR of the TCR CDR3. TCRdb called the multiplex PCR reads again in MiXCR, with one record for every CDR3 protein. This table holds approximately 330,000 distinct CDR3 sequences, about 18% found once. The CDR3 is 14 residues long. Germline CDR1 and CDR2: SGHTA and FQGNSA. The V end lost 1 base, the J end lost 2 bases, and 9 bases lay between the germline ends. This clonotype has only a few counts.

The chain has TRBV7-2 and TRBJ2-7; D gene uncertain. Sequencing used blood. The TCR originated in a woman between 45 and 60 years old with Graves' hyperthyroidism. CDR3 sequence: CASSLGGKPYEQYF. The DNA for the CDR3 is TGTGCCAGCAGCTTAGGAGGCAAGCCCTACGAGCAGTACTTC.